These T cell receptor beta chains were read from a single sample in a study of OX40 agonist ivuxolimab in advanced cancers. Clones were sequenced by immunoSEQ multiplex PCR, and TCRdb holds only the in-frame ones, with some missing. This table has roughly 75,000 clones, roughly 85% appearing once. The sequences come from CD4+ or CD8+ T cells sorted from blood, collected in a trial of the OX40 agonist ivuxolimab. These receptors were taken from an adult with an advanced solid tumor such as melanoma, head and neck, liver or kidney cancer. CDR3s include the opening cysteine and the closing phenylalanine or tryptophan. A D gene is named only where the DNA matches it firmly. Size is stated for part of the rows, as once, few or many counts, or as a class when the clone is expanded.

abundance: .; d_gene: TRBD1; v_gene: TRBV5-1; j_gene: TRBJ1-2; CDR3aa: CASSSWMTGNYGYTF; CDR3nt: TGCGCCAGCAGCTCATGGATGACAGGGAACTATGGCTACACCTTC
abundance: .; d_gene: .; v_gene: TRBV6-5; j_gene: TRBJ1-1; CDR3aa: CAIGAGAAGTEAFF; CDR3nt: TGTGCGATAGGGGCAGGGGCGGCGGGCACTGAAGCTTTCTTT
abundance: .; d_gene: .; v_gene: TRBV6-1; j_gene: TRBJ1-2; CDR3aa: CASSASTDSVDGYTF; CDR3nt: TGTGCCAGCAGTGCGTCTACGGACAGTGTCGATGGCTACACCTTC
abundance: few; d_gene: TRBD1; v_gene: TRBV29-1; j_gene: TRBJ2-7; CDR3aa: CSVLGGQGGREQYF; CDR3nt: TGCAGCGTTCTCGGGGGACAGGGTGGGCGCGAGCAGTACTTC
abundance: .; d_gene: .; v_gene: TRBV6-1; j_gene: TRBJ2-5; CDR3aa: CASSPRGDPQETQYF; CDR3nt: TGTGCCAGCAGTCCCAGGGGGGACCCACAAGAGACCCAGTACTTC
abundance: .; d_gene: TRBD2; v_gene: TRBV5-1; j_gene: TRBJ2-3; CDR3aa: CASSLGTSGLSTDTQYF; CDR3nt: TGCGCCAGCAGCTTGGGGACTAGCGGCCTGAGCACAGATACGCAGTATTTT
abundance: .; d_gene: TRBD2; v_gene: TRBV30; j_gene: TRBJ2-5; CDR3aa: CAWSQKATSGGGETQYF; CDR3nt: TGTGCCTGGAGCCAAAAGGCGACTAGCGGGGGGGGAGAGACCCAGTACTTC
abundance: .; d_gene: .; v_gene: TRBV7-2; j_gene: TRBJ2-3; CDR3aa: CASSSRGHTADTQYF; CDR3nt: TGTGCCAGCAGCTCCCGGGGTCACACTGCAGATACGCAGTATTTT
abundance: .; d_gene: .; v_gene: TRBV10-3; j_gene: TRBJ1-2; CDR3aa: CAIKGWGITNYGYTF; CDR3nt: TGTGCCATCAAGGGCTGGGGGATAACTAACTATGGCTACACCTTC
abundance: .; d_gene: .; v_gene: TRBV5-4; j_gene: TRBJ1-6; CDR3aa: CASRMGHRLNSPLHF; CDR3nt: TGTGCCAGCAGGATGGGACACCGGTTGAATTCACCCCTCCACTTT
abundance: once; d_gene: .; v_gene: TRBV7-2; j_gene: TRBJ2-7; CDR3aa: CASSSTRQLAYEQYF; CDR3nt: TGTGCCAGCAGCTCCACCCGACAGTTAGCCTACGAGCAGTACTTC
abundance: once; d_gene: .; v_gene: TRBV2; j_gene: TRBJ1-2; CDR3aa: CASSQQTRYTF; CDR3nt: TGTGCCAGCAGTCAACAGACCCGTTACACCTTC
abundance: .; d_gene: TRBD2; v_gene: TRBV7-2; j_gene: TRBJ2-3; CDR3aa: CASSTRGGAQTDTQYF; CDR3nt: TGTGCCAGCAGCACGCGGGGGGGAGCCCAAACAGATACGCAGTATTTT
abundance: .; d_gene: TRBD2; v_gene: TRBV30; j_gene: TRBJ2-3; CDR3aa: CAWTGGAADTQYF; CDR3nt: TGTGCCTGGACGGGGGGGGCCGCAGATACGCAGTATTTT
abundance: .; d_gene: TRBD1; v_gene: TRBV10-1; j_gene: TRBJ2-1; CDR3aa: CASAGTGGLNEQFF; CDR3nt: TGCGCCAGCGCTGGGACAGGGGGATTGAATGAGCAGTTCTTC
abundance: .; d_gene: TRBD1; v_gene: TRBV6-5; j_gene: TRBJ1-6; CDR3aa: CASSYEGTGDNSPLHF; CDR3nt: TGTGCCAGCAGTTACGAAGGAACAGGGGATAATTCACCCCTCCACTTT
abundance: .; d_gene: TRBD1; v_gene: TRBV2; j_gene: TRBJ1-4; CDR3aa: CASKGTGAEKLFF; CDR3nt: TGTGCCAGCAAGGGGACAGGAGCCGAAAAACTGTTTTTT
abundance: .; d_gene: .; v_gene: TRBV4-2; j_gene: TRBJ2-1; CDR3aa: CASSRPDTYNEQFF; CDR3nt: TGTGCCAGCAGCCGACCGGACACCTACAATGAGCAGTTCTTC
abundance: .; d_gene: .; v_gene: TRBV6-4; j_gene: TRBJ2-7; CDR3aa: CASSDGFTYEQYF; CDR3nt: TGTGCCAGCAGTGACGGATTTACCTACGAGCAGTACTTC
abundance: .; d_gene: .; v_gene: TRBV18; j_gene: TRBJ2-1; CDR3aa: CASSPPGGPYNEQFF; CDR3nt: TGTGCCAGCTCACCACCGGGGGGGCCCTACAATGAGCAGTTCTTC
abundance: .; d_gene: .; v_gene: TRBV9; j_gene: TRBJ1-1; CDR3aa: CASSVGDYTEAFF; CDR3nt: TGTGCCAGCAGCGTGGGGGACTACACTGAAGCTTTCTTT
abundance: .; d_gene: .; v_gene: TRBV30; j_gene: TRBJ1-4; CDR3aa: CAWSVGLGTNEKLFF; CDR3nt: TGTGCCTGGAGTGTAGGGTTGGGAACTAATGAAAAACTGTTTTTT
abundance: .; d_gene: TRBD2; v_gene: TRBV9; j_gene: TRBJ2-3; CDR3aa: CASSVVGLAKTDTQYF; CDR3nt: TGTGCCAGCAGCGTAGTGGGACTAGCGAAAACAGATACGCAGTATTTT
abundance: once; d_gene: .; v_gene: TRBV6-1; j_gene: TRBJ1-1; CDR3aa: CASSEGRNTEAFF; CDR3nt: TGTGCCAGCAGTGAGGGACGGAACACTGAAGCTTTCTTT
abundance: .; d_gene: TRBD1; v_gene: TRBV19; j_gene: TRBJ1-6; CDR3aa: CASSRRQGARNSPLHF; CDR3nt: TGTGCCAGTAGTAGGAGACAGGGGGCACGGAATTCACCCCTCCACTTT
abundance: .; d_gene: TRBD1; v_gene: TRBV5-4; j_gene: TRBJ2-7; CDR3aa: CASSSIQGYEQYF; CDR3nt: TGTGCCAGCAGCTCCATACAGGGGTACGAGCAGTACTTC
abundance: .; d_gene: TRBD1; v_gene: TRBV11-2; j_gene: TRBJ1-2; CDR3aa: CASSYTTGGPGYTF; CDR3nt: TGTGCCAGCAGCTACACGACAGGGGGCCCTGGCTACACCTTC
abundance: .; d_gene: .; v_gene: TRBV5-4; j_gene: TRBJ2-7; CDR3aa: CASSPSRGRGVSYEQYF; CDR3nt: TGTGCCAGCAGCCCTAGCAGGGGGCGGGGGGTCTCCTACGAGCAGTACTTC
abundance: .; d_gene: .; v_gene: TRBV11-2; j_gene: TRBJ1-2; CDR3aa: CASSLDPAAPGYTF; CDR3nt: TGTGCCAGCAGCTTAGATCCTGCGGCGCCTGGCTACACCTTC
abundance: .; d_gene: TRBD2; v_gene: TRBV7-9; j_gene: TRBJ2-1; CDR3aa: CASSLVLASKNEQFF; CDR3nt: TGTGCCAGCAGCTTAGTACTAGCGAGTAAAAATGAGCAGTTCTTC
abundance: .; d_gene: TRBD1; v_gene: TRBV5-4; j_gene: TRBJ1-2; CDR3aa: CASGLLAGGSYGYTF; CDR3nt: TGTGCCAGCGGCTTGTTGGCAGGGGGGAGTTATGGCTACACCTTC
abundance: .; d_gene: .; v_gene: TRBV5-6; j_gene: TRBJ1-3; CDR3aa: CASSLDLYEGNTIYF; CDR3nt: TGTGCCAGCAGCTTGGACCTTTACGAGGGAAACACCATATATTTT
abundance: .; d_gene: .; v_gene: TRBV2; j_gene: TRBJ2-3; CDR3aa: CASSVLRDTDTQYF; CDR3nt: TGTGCCAGCAGTGTGCTGCGGGACACAGATACGCAGTATTTT
abundance: .; d_gene: .; v_gene: TRBV13; j_gene: TRBJ2-5; CDR3aa: CASSSSPETQYF; CDR3nt: TGTGCCAGCAGCTCCTCTCCTGAGACCCAGTACTTC
abundance: .; d_gene: TRBD1; v_gene: TRBV5-4; j_gene: TRBJ1-4; CDR3aa: CASSTDRVDEKLFF; CDR3nt: TGTGCCAGCAGCACCGACAGGGTGGATGAAAAACTGTTTTTT
abundance: .; d_gene: .; v_gene: TRBV7-2; j_gene: TRBJ1-4; CDR3aa: CASRQQGDEKLFF; CDR3nt: TGTGCCAGCCGCCAACAGGGCGATGAAAAACTGTTTTTT
abundance: .; d_gene: .; v_gene: TRBV6-5; j_gene: TRBJ2-3; CDR3aa: CASSYLDKQYF; CDR3nt: TGTGCCAGCAGTTACTTGGACAAGCAGTATTTT
abundance: .; d_gene: .; v_gene: TRBV7-9; j_gene: TRBJ1-1; CDR3aa: CASSPPANTEAFF; CDR3nt: TGTGCCAGCAGCCCACCCGCGAACACTGAAGCTTTCTTT
abundance: .; d_gene: TRBD2; v_gene: TRBV4-1; j_gene: TRBJ2-3; CDR3aa: CASSQVGGNSGGLRNF; CDR3nt: TGCGCCAGCAGCCAAGTAGGAGGGAATAGCGGGGGGCTAAGGAATTTT
abundance: .; d_gene: TRBD1; v_gene: TRBV28; j_gene: TRBJ1-2; CDR3aa: CASSWTGTGLGGYTF; CDR3nt: TGTGCCAGCAGTTGGACCGGGACAGGGTTAGGTGGCTACACCTTC
abundance: .; d_gene: TRBD2; v_gene: TRBV10-2; j_gene: TRBJ2-1; CDR3aa: CASSDSLAGGPNEQFF; CDR3nt: TGCGCCAGCAGTGACTCCCTAGCGGGGGGGCCCAATGAGCAGTTCTTC
abundance: .; d_gene: .; v_gene: TRBV14; j_gene: TRBJ2-1; CDR3aa: CASSQEIMGEQFF; CDR3nt: TGTGCCAGCAGCCAAGAGATCATGGGGGAGCAGTTCTTC
abundance: .; d_gene: .; v_gene: TRBV18; j_gene: TRBJ2-7; CDR3aa: CASSPPEGSYEQYF; CDR3nt: TGTGCCAGCTCACCACCGGAGGGTTCCTACGAGCAGTACTTC
abundance: .; d_gene: TRBD2; v_gene: TRBV7-9; j_gene: TRBJ2-5; CDR3aa: CASSLTGPGGWYF; CDR3nt: TGTGCCAGCAGCTTAACCGGGCCCGGGGGGTGGTACTTC
abundance: .; d_gene: .; v_gene: TRBV11-2; j_gene: TRBJ2-7; CDR3aa: CASSLEGSNRAEQYF; CDR3nt: TGTGCCAGCAGCTTAGAGGGCAGTAATCGGGCCGAGCAGTACTTC
abundance: .; d_gene: .; v_gene: TRBV5-1; j_gene: TRBJ1-4; CDR3aa: CASSLAAENEKLFF; CDR3nt: TGCGCCAGCAGCTTGGCGGCAGAGAATGAAAAACTGTTTTTT
abundance: .; d_gene: TRBD1; v_gene: TRBV5-1; j_gene: TRBJ2-3; CDR3aa: CASSETGDTDTQYF; CDR3nt: TGCGCCAGCAGCGAAACAGGGGACACAGATACGCAGTATTTT
abundance: .; d_gene: .; v_gene: TRBV6-5; j_gene: TRBJ1-6; CDR3aa: CATTTEYNSPLHF; CDR3nt: TGTGCCACCACGACAGAATATAATTCACCCCTCCACTTT
abundance: .; d_gene: .; v_gene: TRBV18; j_gene: TRBJ2-7; CDR3aa: CASSRGPGAGSSYEQYF; CDR3nt: TGTGCCAGCTCACGTGGCCCCGGGGCAGGGAGCTCCTACGAGCAGTACTTC
abundance: .; d_gene: TRBD1; v_gene: TRBV10-3; j_gene: TRBJ2-7; CDR3aa: CASSRGQDYEQYF; CDR3nt: TGTGCCTCCTCCAGGGGGCAAGACTACGAGCAGTACTTC
abundance: .; d_gene: .; v_gene: TRBV7-3; j_gene: TRBJ1-2; CDR3aa: CASSLTRDYGYTF; CDR3nt: TGTGCCAGCAGCTTAACCAGGGACTATGGCTACACCTTC
abundance: once; d_gene: .; v_gene: TRBV19; j_gene: TRBJ1-4; CDR3aa: CASSPRHLPTNEKLFF; CDR3nt: TGTGCCAGTAGTCCTCGACATCTTCCCACTAATGAAAAACTGTTTTTT
abundance: .; d_gene: TRBD1; v_gene: TRBV6-1; j_gene: TRBJ1-1; CDR3aa: CASNRQGLNTEAFF; CDR3nt: TGTGCCAGCAACCGACAGGGCTTGAACACTGAAGCTTTCTTT
abundance: once; d_gene: .; v_gene: TRBV6-1; j_gene: TRBJ1-1; CDR3aa: CASSYSTEAFF; CDR3nt: TGTGCCAGCAGTTACAGCACTGAAGCTTTCTTT
abundance: few; d_gene: .; v_gene: TRBV7-2; j_gene: TRBJ1-5; CDR3aa: CASSMEWGGSWPQHF; CDR3nt: TGTGCCAGCAGCATGGAGTGGGGGGGGTCGTGGCCCCAGCATTTT